The entry that follows covers one T cell receptor beta chain sequence. As yet, its antigen is unknown. The data originate from a study of a mutant IDH1 vaccine in newly diagnosed glioma. Documented time point: week 23, last vaccination. A single vaccine dose contained 300 ug of mutant IDH1 20-mer peptide, and topical imiquimod was used with it. Profiling relied on immunoSEQ multiplex PCR, and the TCRdb table lists in-frame clones only, not all of them. The sample gives 25,000 to 35,000 clones, approximately 84% of which show up once; roughly 8.2% is in the top ten. The sample was PBMCs, taken from a glioma patient whose treatment included an IDH1 peptide vaccine. This sequence was found in a young woman with glioma.

The CDR3 DNA follows: TGTGCCTGGAGTTACAAAGGGGTGAACACTGAAGCTTTCTTT. Its protein product is CAWSYKGVNTEAFF. The chain carries TRBV30 and TRBJ1-1; D may be TRBD1 (5 bases). V lost 2 bases and J lost 0, with 10 bases in between. Per germline, CDR1 GTSNPN and CDR2 SVGIG (reference sequence). This CDR3 has 14 amino acids.